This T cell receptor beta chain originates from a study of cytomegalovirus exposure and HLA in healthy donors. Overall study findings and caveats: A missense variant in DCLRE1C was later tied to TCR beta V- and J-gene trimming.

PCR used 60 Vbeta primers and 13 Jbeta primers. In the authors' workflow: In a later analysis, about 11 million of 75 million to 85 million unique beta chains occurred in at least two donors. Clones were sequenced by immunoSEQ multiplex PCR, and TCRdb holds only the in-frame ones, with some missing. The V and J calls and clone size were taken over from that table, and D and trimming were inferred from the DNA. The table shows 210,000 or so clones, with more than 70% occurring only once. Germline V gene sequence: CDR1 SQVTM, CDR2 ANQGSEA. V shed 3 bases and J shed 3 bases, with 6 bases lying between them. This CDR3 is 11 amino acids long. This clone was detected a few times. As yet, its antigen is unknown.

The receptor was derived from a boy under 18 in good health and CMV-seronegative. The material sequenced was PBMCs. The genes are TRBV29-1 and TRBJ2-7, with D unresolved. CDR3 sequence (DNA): TGCAGCGTTGAGGGCGTCTACGAGCAGTACTTC. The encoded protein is CSVEGVYEQYF.